This T cell receptor (beta chain) was obtained from a study of cytomegalovirus exposure and HLA in healthy donors. General study results and limits: One cluster of highly shared sequence variants probably arose as a sequencing artifact. Available immune exposure information was restricted to CMV serostatus only. In vitro assays verified that a few CMV-associated chains recognized CMV antigens specifically. With DRB1 most and HLA-C fewest, TCR association rates differed between HLA loci in a later analysis.

Trimming stripped 0 bases from V and 5 bases from J, with 16 bases between. Germline V gene lookup returns CDR1 SGDLS and CDR2 YYNGEE. This CDR3 contains 16 residues. Worth noting for this clone: Its antigen is currently unknown.

The PCR was carried out with 60 Vbeta primers and 13 Jbeta primers. The table came from immunoSEQ multiplex PCR; TCRdb's copy has only in-frame clones and leaves some out. Of some 110,000 clones detected, less than 85% appear once; the ten largest clones hold over 4.5%. V is TRBV9 and J is TRBJ2-3; D not resolved. The sequenced sample consisted of PBMCs. This sequence originates from a young woman in good health and CMV-seropositive. The CDR3 spells CASSVAPGQPRDTQYF. CDR3 DNA: TGTGCCAGCAGCGTAGCTCCTGGGCAACCCAGAGATACGCAGTATTTT. The full variable domain, with the rest looked up from reference TRBV9 and TRBJ2-3, is DSGVTQTPKHLITATGQRVTLRCSPRSGDLSVYWYQQSLDQGLQFLIQYYNGEERAKGNILERFSAQQFPDLHSELNLSSLELGDSALYFCASSVAPGQPRDTQYFGPGTRLTVL.